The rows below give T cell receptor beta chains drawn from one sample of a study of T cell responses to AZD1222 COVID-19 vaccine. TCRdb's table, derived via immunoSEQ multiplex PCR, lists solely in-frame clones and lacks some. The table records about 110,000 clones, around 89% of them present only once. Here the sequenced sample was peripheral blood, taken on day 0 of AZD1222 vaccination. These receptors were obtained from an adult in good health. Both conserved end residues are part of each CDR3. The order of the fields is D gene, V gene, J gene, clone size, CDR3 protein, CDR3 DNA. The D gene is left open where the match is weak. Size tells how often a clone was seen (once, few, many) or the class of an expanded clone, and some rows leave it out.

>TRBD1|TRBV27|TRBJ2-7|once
CASSFNPSRTGLYEQYF
TGTGCCAGCAGTTTCAACCCTTCTCGGACAGGCCTCTACGAGCAGTACTTC
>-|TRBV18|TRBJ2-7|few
CASSYGTEQYF
TGTGCCAGCTCATATGGGACGGAGCAGTACTTC
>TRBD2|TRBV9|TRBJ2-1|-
CASSGRTTSGHHNEQFF
TGTGCCAGCAGCGGCAGAACCACTAGCGGTCACCACAATGAGCAGTTCTTC
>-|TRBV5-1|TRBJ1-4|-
CASSFATAGNNEKLFF
TGCGCCAGCAGCTTTGCGACAGCCGGAAATAATGAAAAACTGTTTTTT
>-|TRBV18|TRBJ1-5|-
CASSPGTVQPQHF
TGTGCCAGCTCACCGGGTACGGTTCAGCCCCAGCATTTT
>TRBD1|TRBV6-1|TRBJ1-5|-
CASSSEMTGAQPQHF
TGTGCCAGCAGTTCAGAAATGACAGGGGCTCAGCCCCAGCATTTT
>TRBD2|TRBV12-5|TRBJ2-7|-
CASGATGGPGNEQYF
TGTGCTAGTGGTGCTACGGGAGGGCCAGGTAACGAGCAGTACTTC
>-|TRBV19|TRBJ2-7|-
CATSSKYEQYF
TGTGCCACTTCCTCAAAGTACGAGCAGTACTTC
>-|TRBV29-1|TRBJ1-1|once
CSGVGANTEAFF
TGCAGCGGTGTTGGGGCCAACACTGAAGCTTTCTTT
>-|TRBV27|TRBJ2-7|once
CASSLQAISYEQYF
TGTGCCAGCAGTTTACAAGCGATCTCCTACGAGCAGTACTTC
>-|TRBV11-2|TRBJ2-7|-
CASTIGLRSHEQYF
TGTGCCAGCACGATAGGACTCCGCTCCCACGAGCAGTACTTC
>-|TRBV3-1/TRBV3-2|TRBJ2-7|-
CASSQVQGGEQYF
TGTGCCAGCAGCCAAGTCCAGGGAGGCGAGCAGTACTTC
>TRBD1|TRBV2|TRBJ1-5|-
CASRGQGEFFLEPQHF
TGTGCCAGCAGGGGACAGGGGGAATTTTTTCTGGAGCCCCAGCATTTT
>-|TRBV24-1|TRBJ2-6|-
CATSDPGYRSGANVLTF
TGTGCCACCAGTGACCCCGGGTACCGCTCTGGGGCCAACGTCCTGACTTTC
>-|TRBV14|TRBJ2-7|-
CASSQTRNHPYEQYF
TGTGCCAGCAGCCAAACCCGTAACCACCCCTACGAGCAGTACTTC
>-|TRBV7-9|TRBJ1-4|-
CASTQDSENEKLFF
TGTGCCAGCACCCAGGACAGCGAAAATGAAAAACTGTTTTTT
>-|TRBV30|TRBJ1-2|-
CAWSSISGRSGYTF
TGTGCCTGGAGTTCGATATCAGGGAGAAGTGGCTACACCTTC
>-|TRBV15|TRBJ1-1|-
CATSIEGYTEAFF
TGTGCCACCAGCATCGAGGGGTACACTGAAGCTTTCTTT
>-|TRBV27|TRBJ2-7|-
CASSRPRGGSSSYEQYF
TGTGCCAGCAGTCGCCCTCGGGGTGGATCTAGCTCCTACGAGCAGTACTTC
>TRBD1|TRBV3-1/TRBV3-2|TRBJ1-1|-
CASSHFPGQGPYRAEAFF
TGTGCCAGCAGCCACTTTCCGGGACAGGGGCCCTATAGGGCTGAAGCTTTCTTT
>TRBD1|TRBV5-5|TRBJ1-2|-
CASSSGTGVNYGYTF
TGTGCCAGCAGCTCTGGGACAGGGGTTAACTATGGCTACACCTTC
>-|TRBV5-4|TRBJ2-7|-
CASSSTGRETPEQYF
TGTGCCAGCAGCTCTACCGGAAGAGAAACCCCCGAGCAGTACTTC
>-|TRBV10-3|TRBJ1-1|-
CAISESADLNTEAFF
TGTGCCATCAGTGAGTCGGCAGATTTGAACACTGAAGCTTTCTTT
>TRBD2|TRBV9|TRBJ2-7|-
CASSVSGGTAGYEQYF
TGTGCCAGCAGCGTAAGCGGGGGAACGGCGGGCTACGAGCAGTACTTC
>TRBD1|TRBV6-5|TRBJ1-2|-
CASSLQGREYGYTF
TGTGCCAGCAGTTTACAGGGGAGGGAATATGGCTACACCTTC
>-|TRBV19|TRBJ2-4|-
CASSIAKNIQYF
TGTGCCAGTAGTATAGCCAAAAACATTCAGTACTTC
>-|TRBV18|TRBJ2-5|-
CASSPQGLETQYF
TGTGCCAGCTCACCACAGGGGCTAGAGACCCAGTACTTC
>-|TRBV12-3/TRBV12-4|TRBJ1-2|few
CASRMSNYGYTF
TGTGCCAGCAGAATGAGTAACTATGGCTACACCTTC
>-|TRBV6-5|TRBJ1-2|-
CASSYSAASGQAYTF
TGTGCCAGCAGTTACTCGGCAGCCTCGGGACAAGCCTACACCTTC
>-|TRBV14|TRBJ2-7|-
CASSDIGKGTYEQYF
TGTGCCAGCAGCGATATTGGGAAGGGTACCTACGAGCAGTACTTC
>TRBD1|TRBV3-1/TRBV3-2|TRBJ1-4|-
CASSQGTGLYEKLFF
TGTGCCAGCAGCCAAGGGACAGGGCTCTATGAAAAACTGTTTTTT
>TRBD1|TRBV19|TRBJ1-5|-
CASTQAGGDQPQHF
TGTGCCAGTACCCAGGCAGGGGGCGATCAGCCCCAGCATTTT
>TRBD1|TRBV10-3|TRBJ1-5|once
CAISSGQGSQPQHF
TGTGCCATCAGCTCCGGACAGGGCTCTCAGCCCCAGCATTTT
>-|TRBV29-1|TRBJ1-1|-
CSVEQIEAFF
TGCAGCGTTGAACAGATTGAAGCTTTCTTT
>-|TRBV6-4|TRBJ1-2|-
CASSDGYYGYTF
TGTGCCAGCAGTGATGGTTATTATGGCTACACCTTC
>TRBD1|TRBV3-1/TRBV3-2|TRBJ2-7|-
CASSQDDRGRAGNEQYF
TGTGCCAGCAGCCAGGACGACAGGGGGCGCGCTGGGAACGAGCAGTACTTC
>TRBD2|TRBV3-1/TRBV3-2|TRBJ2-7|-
CASRPGTNSYEQYF
TGTGCCAGCAGACCCGGGACTAACTCCTACGAGCAGTACTTC
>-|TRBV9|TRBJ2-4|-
CASSVDGGAFRIQYF
TGTGCCAGCAGCGTAGATGGGGGCGCGTTTCGCATTCAGTACTTC
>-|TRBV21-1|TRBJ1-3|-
CASSERHRVYSGSGNTIYF
TGTGCCAGCAGCGAACGGCACAGGGTGTATTCGGGTTCTGGAAACACCATATATTTT
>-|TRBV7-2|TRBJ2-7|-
CASSPGLPRNEQYF
TGTGCCAGCAGCCCAGGACTGCCTAGGAACGAGCAGTACTTC
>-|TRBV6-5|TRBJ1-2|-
CASSSGREANYGYTF
TGTGCCAGCAGTTCGGGACGGGAAGCTAACTATGGCTACACCTTC
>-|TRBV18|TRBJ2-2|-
CASSGQSGRELFF
TGTGCCAGCTCCGGACAGAGTGGCAGGGAGCTGTTTTTT
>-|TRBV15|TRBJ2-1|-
CATSIDSEQFF
TGTGCCACCAGCATCGACAGTGAGCAGTTCTTC
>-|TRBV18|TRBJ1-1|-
CASTTAMNTEAFF
TGTGCCAGCACGACAGCCATGAACACTGAAGCTTTCTTT
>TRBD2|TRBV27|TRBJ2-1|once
CASSLSGTSGRSGQFF
TGTGCCAGCAGTCTATCCGGGACTAGCGGGAGGTCGGGGCAGTTCTTC
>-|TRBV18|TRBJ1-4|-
CASSPPSLSGEKLFF
TGTGCCAGCTCACCACCGTCGCTGTCGGGTGAAAAACTGTTTTTT
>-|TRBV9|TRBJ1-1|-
CASSVDGGTNTEAFF
TGTGCCAGCAGCGTAGATGGGGGCACTAACACTGAAGCTTTCTTT
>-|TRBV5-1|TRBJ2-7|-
CASSFTAEFPEQYF
TGCGCCAGCAGCTTTACTGCTGAATTTCCCGAGCAGTACTTC
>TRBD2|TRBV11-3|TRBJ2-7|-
CASSQTSGSYEQYF
TGTGCCAGCAGCCAGACTAGCGGGTCCTACGAGCAGTACTTC
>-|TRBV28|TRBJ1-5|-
CASSPDGHSNQPQHF
TGTGCCAGCAGCCCCGACGGGCATAGCAATCAGCCCCAGCATTTT